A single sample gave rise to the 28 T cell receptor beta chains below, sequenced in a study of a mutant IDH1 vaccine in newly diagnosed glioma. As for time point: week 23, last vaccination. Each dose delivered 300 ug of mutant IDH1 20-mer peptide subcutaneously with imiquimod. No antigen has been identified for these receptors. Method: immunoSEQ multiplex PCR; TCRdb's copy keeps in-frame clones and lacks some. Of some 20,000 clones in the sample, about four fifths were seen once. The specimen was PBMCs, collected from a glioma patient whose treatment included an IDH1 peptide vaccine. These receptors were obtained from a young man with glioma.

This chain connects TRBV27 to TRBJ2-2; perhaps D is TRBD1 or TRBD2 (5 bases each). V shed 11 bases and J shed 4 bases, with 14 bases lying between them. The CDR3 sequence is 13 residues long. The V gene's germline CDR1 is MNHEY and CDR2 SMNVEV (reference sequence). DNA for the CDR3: TGTGCCGTGGGGGTGGTTTTCACCGGGGAGCTGTTTTTT. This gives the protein CAVGVVFTGELFF.

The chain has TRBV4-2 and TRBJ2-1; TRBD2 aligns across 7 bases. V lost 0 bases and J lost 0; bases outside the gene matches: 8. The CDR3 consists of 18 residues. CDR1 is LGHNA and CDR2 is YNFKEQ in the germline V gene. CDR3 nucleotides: TGTGCCAGCAGCCAAGATAATTTAGCGGGTAGCTCCTACAATGAGCAGTTCTTC. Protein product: CASSQDNLAGSSYNEQFF.

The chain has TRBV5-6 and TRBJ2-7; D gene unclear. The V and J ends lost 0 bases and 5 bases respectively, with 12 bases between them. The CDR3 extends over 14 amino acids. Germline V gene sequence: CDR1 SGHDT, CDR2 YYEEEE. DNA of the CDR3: TGTGCCAGCAGCTTGGGATGGCGATCGAACGAGCAGTACTTC. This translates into CASSLGWRSNEQYF.

The CDR3 sequence: CASSIRPGTPLNTEAFF. The CDR3 DNA sequence: TGTGCCAGCAGCATACGTCCCGGGACTCCATTGAACACTGAAGCTTTCTTT. The chain has TRBV7-9 and TRBJ1-1; D might be TRBD1 (5 bases). In germline, CDR1 is SEHNR, CDR2 FQNEAQ (reference sequence). Trimming cost V 5 bases and J 0 bases, with 19 bases left between them. The CDR3 has 17 amino acids.

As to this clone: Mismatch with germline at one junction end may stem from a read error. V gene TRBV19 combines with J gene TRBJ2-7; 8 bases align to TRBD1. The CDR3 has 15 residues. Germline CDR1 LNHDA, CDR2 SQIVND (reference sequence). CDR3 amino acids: CASSPKAGGPYEQCF. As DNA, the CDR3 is TGTGCCAGTAGTCCCAAGGCAGGGGGCCCCTACGAGCAGTGCTTC.

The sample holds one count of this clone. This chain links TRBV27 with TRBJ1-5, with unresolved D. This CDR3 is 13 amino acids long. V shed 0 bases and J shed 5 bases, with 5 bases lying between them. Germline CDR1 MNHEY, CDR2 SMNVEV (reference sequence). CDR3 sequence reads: CASSLSSDQPQHF. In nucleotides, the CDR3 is TGTGCCAGCAGTTTATCGTCGGATCAGCCCCAGCATTTT.

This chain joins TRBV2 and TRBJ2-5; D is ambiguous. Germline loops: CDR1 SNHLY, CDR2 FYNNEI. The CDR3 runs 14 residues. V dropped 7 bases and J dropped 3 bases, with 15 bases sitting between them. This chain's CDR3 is CASTRLQVEETQYF. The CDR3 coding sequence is TGTGCCAGCACCCGACTCCAAGTCGAAGAGACCCAGTACTTC.

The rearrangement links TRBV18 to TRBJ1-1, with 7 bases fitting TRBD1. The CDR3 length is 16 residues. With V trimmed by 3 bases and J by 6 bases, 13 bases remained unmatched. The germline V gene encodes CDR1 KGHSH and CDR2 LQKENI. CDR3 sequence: CASSPPKGTESPEAFF. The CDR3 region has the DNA TGTGCCAGCTCACCCCCTAAGGGGACAGAATCCCCTGAAGCTTTCTTT. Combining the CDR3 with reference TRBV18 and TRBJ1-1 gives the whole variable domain NAGVMQNPRHLVRRRGQEARLRCSPMKGHSHVYWYRQLPEEGLKFMVYLQKENIIDESGMPKERFSAEFPKEGPSILRIQQVVRGDSAAYFCASSPPKGTESPEAFFGQGTRLTVV.

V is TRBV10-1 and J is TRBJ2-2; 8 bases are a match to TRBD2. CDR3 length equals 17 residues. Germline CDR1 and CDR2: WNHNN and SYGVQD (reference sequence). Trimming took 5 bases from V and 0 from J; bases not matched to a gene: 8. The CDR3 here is CASSPRPSGPNTGELFF. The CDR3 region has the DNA TGCGCCAGCAGTCCGAGACCTAGCGGGCCGAACACCGGGGAGCTGTTTTTT.

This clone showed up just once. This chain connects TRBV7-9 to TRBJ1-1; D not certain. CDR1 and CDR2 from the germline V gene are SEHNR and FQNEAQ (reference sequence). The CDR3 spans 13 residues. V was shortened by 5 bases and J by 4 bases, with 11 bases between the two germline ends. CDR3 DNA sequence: TGTGCCAGCAGCCCCCACCCGGGCACTGAAGCTTTCTTT. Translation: CASSPHPGTEAFF.

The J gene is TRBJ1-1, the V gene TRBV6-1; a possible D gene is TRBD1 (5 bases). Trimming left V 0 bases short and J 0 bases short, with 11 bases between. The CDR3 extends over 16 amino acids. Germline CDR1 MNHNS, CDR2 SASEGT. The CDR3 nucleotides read TGTGCCAGCAGTGAAGCGCCCGGGACGGTGAACACTGAAGCTTTCTTT. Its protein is CASSEAPGTVNTEAFF.

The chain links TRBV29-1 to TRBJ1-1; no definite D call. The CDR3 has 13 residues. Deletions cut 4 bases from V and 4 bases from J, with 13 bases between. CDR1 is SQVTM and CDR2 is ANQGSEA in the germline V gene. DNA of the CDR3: TGCAGCGTTGGATTTCCACCCCCCACTGAAGCTTTCTTT. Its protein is CSVGFPPPTEAFF. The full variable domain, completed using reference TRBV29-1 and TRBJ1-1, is SAVISQKPSRDICQRGTSLTIQCQVDSQVTMMFWYRQQPGQSLTLIATANQGSEATYESGFVIDKFPISRPNLTFSTLTVSNMSPEDSSIYLCSVGFPPPTEAFFGQGTRLTVV.

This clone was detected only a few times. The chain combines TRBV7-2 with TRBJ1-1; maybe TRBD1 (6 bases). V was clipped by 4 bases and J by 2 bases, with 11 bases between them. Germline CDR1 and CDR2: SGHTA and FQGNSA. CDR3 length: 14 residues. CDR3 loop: CASSSGTTNTEAFF. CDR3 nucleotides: TGTGCCAGCAGCTCCGGGACAACAAACACTGAAGCTTTCTTT.

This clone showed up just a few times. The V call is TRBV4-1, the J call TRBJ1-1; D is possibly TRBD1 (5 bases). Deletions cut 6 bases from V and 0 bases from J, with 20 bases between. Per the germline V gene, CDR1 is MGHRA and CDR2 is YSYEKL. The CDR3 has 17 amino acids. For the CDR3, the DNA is TGCGCCAGCAGGGGCCGATCGCGGGGCGTCATGAACACTGAAGCTTTCTTT. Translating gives CASRGRSRGVMNTEAFF.

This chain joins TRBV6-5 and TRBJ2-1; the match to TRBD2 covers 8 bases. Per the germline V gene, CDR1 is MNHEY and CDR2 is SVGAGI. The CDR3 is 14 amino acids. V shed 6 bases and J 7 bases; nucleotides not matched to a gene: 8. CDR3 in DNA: TGTGCCAGCAGAGGGCGGGGGGCTTTTAATGAGCAGTTCTTC. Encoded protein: CASRGRGAFNEQFF.

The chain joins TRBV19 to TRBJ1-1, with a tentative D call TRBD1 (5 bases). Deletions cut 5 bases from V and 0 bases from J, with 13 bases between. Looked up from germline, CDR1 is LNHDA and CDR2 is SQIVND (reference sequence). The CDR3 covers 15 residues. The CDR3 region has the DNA TGTGCCAGTAGTCCCTCTGGGACGGTGAACACTGAAGCTTTCTTT. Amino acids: CASSPSGTVNTEAFF.

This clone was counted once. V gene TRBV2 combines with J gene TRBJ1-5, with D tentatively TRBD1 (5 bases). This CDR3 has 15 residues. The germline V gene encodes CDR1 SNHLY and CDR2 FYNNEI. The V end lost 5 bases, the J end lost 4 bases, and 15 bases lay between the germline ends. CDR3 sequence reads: CASSLSRDGNQPQHF. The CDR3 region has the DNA TGTGCCAGCAGTCTATCCCGGGACGGAAATCAGCCCCAGCATTTT.

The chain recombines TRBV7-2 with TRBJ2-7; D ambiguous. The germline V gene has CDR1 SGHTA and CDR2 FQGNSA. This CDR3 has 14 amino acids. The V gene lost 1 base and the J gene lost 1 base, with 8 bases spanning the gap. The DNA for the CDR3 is TGTGCCAGCAGCTTAGAGGCAGGATCCTACGAGCAGTACTTC. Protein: CASSLEAGSYEQYF. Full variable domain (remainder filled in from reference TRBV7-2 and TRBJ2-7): GAGVSQSPSNKVTEKGKDVELRCDPISGHTALYWYRQSLGQGLEFLIYFQGNSAPDKSGLPSDRFSAERTGGSVSTLTIQRTQQEDSAVYLCASSLEAGSYEQYFGPGTRLTVT.

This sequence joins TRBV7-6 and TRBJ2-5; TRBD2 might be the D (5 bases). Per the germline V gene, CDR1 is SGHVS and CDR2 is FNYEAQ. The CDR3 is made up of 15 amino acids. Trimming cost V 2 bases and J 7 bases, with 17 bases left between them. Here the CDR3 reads CASSLPTRRRGTQYF. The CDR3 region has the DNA TGTGCCAGCAGCTTACCGACCCGTCGTCGGGGGACCCAGTACTTC.

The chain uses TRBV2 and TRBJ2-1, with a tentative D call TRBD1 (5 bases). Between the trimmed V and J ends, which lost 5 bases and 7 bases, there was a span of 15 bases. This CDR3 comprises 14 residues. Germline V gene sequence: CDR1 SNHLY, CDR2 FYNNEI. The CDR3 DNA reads TGTGCCAGCAGTAACCAAGATAGGGGAAATGAGCAGTTCTTC. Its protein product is CASSNQDRGNEQFF. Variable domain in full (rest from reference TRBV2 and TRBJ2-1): EPEVTQTPSHQVTQMGQEVILRCVPISNHLYFYWYRQILGQKVEFLVSFYNNEISEKSEIFDDQFSVERPDGSNFTLKIRSTKLEDSAMYFCASSNQDRGNEQFFGPGTRLTVL.

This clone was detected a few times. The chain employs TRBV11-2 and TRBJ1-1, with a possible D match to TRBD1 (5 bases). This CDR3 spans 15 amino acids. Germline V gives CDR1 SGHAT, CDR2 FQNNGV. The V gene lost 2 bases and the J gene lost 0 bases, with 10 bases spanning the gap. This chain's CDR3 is CASSLQTAVNTEAFF. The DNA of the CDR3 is TGTGCCAGCAGCTTACAGACAGCCGTGAACACTGAAGCTTTCTTT.

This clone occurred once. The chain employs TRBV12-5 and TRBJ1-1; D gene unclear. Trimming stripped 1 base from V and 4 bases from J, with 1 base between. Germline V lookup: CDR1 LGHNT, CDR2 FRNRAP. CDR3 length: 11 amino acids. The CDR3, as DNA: TGTGCTAGTGGTTTGGGCACTGAAGCTTTCTTT. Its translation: CASGLGTEAFF.

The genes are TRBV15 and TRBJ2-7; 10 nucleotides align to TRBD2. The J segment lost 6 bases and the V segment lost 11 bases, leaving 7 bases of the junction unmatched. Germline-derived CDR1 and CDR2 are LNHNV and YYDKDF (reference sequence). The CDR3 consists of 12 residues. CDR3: CAAGTSASEQYF. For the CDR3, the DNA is TGTGCCGCCGGGACTAGCGCGTCCGAGCAGTACTTC.

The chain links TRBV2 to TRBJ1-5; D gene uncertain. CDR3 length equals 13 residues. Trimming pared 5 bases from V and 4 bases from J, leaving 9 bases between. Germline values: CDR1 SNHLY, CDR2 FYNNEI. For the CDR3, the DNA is TGTGCCAGCAGTTCTAGAATTAATCAGCCCCAGCATTTT. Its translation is CASSSRINQPQHF.

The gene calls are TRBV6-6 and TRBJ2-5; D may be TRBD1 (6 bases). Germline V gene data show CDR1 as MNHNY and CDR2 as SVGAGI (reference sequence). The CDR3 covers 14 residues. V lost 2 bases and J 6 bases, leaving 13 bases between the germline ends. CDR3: CASSYGGGEKTQYF. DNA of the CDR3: TGTGCCAGCAGTTACGGGGGCGGAGAGAAGACCCAGTACTTC.

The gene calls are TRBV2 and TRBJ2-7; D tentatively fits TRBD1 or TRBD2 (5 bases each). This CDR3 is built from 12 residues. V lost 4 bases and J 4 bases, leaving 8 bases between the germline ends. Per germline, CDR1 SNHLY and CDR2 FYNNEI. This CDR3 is CASSGDGYEQYF. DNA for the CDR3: TGTGCCAGCAGTGGGGACGGATACGAGCAGTACTTC. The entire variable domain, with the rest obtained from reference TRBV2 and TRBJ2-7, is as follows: EPEVTQTPSHQVTQMGQEVILRCVPISNHLYFYWYRQILGQKVEFLVSFYNNEISEKSEIFDDQFSVERPDGSNFTLKIRSTKLEDSAMYFCASSGDGYEQYFGPGTRLTVT.

CDR3 residues: CAWSVRWTDSYEQYF. The CDR3 region has the DNA TGTGCCTGGAGTGTACGGTGGACGGATTCCTACGAGCAGTACTTC. This chain connects TRBV30 to TRBJ2-7, with D uncertain. The germline V gene encodes CDR1 GTSNPN and CDR2 SVGIG (reference sequence). The CDR3 covers 15 residues. Trimming shortened V by 0 bases and J by 1 base, and 13 bases separated the two germline ends.

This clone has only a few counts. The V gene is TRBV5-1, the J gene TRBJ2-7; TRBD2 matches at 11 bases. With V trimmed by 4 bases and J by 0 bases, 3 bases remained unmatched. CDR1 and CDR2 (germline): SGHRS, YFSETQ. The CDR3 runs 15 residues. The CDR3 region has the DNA TGCGCCAGCAGCGTTACTAGCGGGAGCTCCTACGAGCAGTACTTC. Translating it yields CASSVTSGSSYEQYF.